This T cell receptor (beta chain) was captured in a study of shared T cell receptors in the human thymus. Assay: immunoSEQ multiplex PCR; the TCRdb copy retains only in-frame clones and omits some. This sample has about 380,000 clones, with around 93% found just once. CDR3 length: 22 amino acids. Looked up from germline, CDR1 is SGHTA and CDR2 is FQGTGA. J gave up 0 bases and V 0 bases, and 16 bases lay outside the gene matches. The clonotype originates from a human donor. Input material: thymocytes. This chain uses TRBV7-3 with TRBJ2-6; 8 bases agree with TRBD1. In DNA, the CDR3 is TGTGCCAGCAGCTTAACGTTCCACAAGGCACCAGGGGGCCCCTCTGGGGCCAACGTCCTGACTTTC. Its protein is CASSLTFHKAPGGPSGANVLTF.